These T cell receptor beta chains were read from a single sample in a study of OX40 agonist ivuxolimab in advanced cancers. The table came from immunoSEQ multiplex PCR; TCRdb's copy has only in-frame clones and leaves some out. The sample consists of 47,000 or so clones, about 90% of them appearing once. Material: CD4+ or CD8+ T cells sorted from blood, obtained in a trial of the OX40 agonist ivuxolimab. These receptors were collected from an adult with an advanced solid tumor such as melanoma, head and neck, liver or kidney cancer. Both conserved end residues are part of each CDR3. The D gene is left open where the match is weak. Clone size is given for some rows only: seen once, a few or many times, or a class if the clone is expanded.

D gene | clone size | J gene | V gene | CDR3 protein | CDR3 DNA
TRBD2 | - | TRBJ2-7 | TRBV4-3 | CASSPTPHLAGGSSYEQYF | TGCGCCAGCAGCCCTACACCCCACCTAGCGGGGGGGAGCTCCTACGAGCAGTACTTC
- | - | TRBJ2-1 | TRBV7-9 | CASSLGPGGNEQFF | TGTGCCAGCAGCTTAGGTCCAGGGGGGAATGAGCAGTTCTTC
- | few | TRBJ2-1 | TRBV4-1 | CASSQDVRDFYNEQFF | TGCGCCAGCAGCCAAGATGTTAGGGACTTCTACAATGAGCAGTTCTTC
- | - | TRBJ1-1 | TRBV5-1 | CASSPTPNTEAFF | TGCGCCAGCAGCCCGACACCTAACACTGAAGCTTTCTTT
- | - | TRBJ1-1 | TRBV6-5 | CASSHRRDTEAFF | TGTGCCAGCAGTCACCGTCGGGACACTGAAGCTTTCTTT
- | - | TRBJ2-2 | TRBV18 | CAQGRVNTGELFF | TGTGCCCAGGGCAGGGTGAACACCGGGGAGCTGTTTTTT
TRBD1 | - | TRBJ2-3 | TRBV29-1 | CSVDATPAQGVDVDTQYF | TGCAGCGTTGACGCCACCCCGGCACAGGGGGTGGACGTAGATACGCAGTATTTT
- | - | TRBJ1-1 | TRBV28 | CASSPLGQSNTEAFF | TGTGCCAGCAGTCCATTGGGACAATCGAACACTGAAGCTTTCTTT
- | few | TRBJ1-6 | TRBV20-1 | CSASSSPLHF | TGCAGTGCTAGCTCTTCACCCCTCCACTTT
- | - | TRBJ2-2 | TRBV7-2 | CASSSPRDSVFTGELFF | TGTGCCAGCAGCTCACCCCGAGACAGCGTTTTCACCGGGGAGCTGTTTTTT
- | - | TRBJ2-7 | TRBV13 | CASSLGLGEQYF | TGTGCCAGCAGCTTAGGTCTAGGCGAGCAGTACTTC
- | - | TRBJ2-7 | TRBV18 | CASSPGGEQYF | TGTGCCAGCTCCCCAGGAGGGGAGCAGTACTTC
- | - | TRBJ1-2 | TRBV28 | CASSLWDTSYGYTF | TGTGCCAGCAGTTTGTGGGACACTAGCTATGGCTACACCTTC
TRBD1 | few | TRBJ1-3 | TRBV9 | CASSTGAGNTIYF | TGTGCCAGCAGTACAGGGGCTGGAAACACCATATATTTT
- | few | TRBJ1-2 | TRBV28 | CASSLPSYGYTF | TGTGCCAGCAGTTTACCGAGCTATGGCTACACCTTC
- | - | TRBJ2-3 | TRBV11-2 | CASSFDAASTDTQYF | TGTGCCAGCAGCTTTGACGCTGCTAGCACAGATACGCAGTATTTT
TRBD2 | once | TRBJ2-2 | TRBV4-3 | CASSQSTSGGNTGELFF | TGCGCCAGCAGCCAATCTACTAGCGGGGGTAACACCGGGGAGCTGTTTTTT
TRBD2 | - | TRBJ2-1 | TRBV7-2 | CASSPQAGSHNEQFF | TGTGCCAGCAGCCCCCAAGCGGGGTCTCACAATGAGCAGTTCTTC
- | - | TRBJ2-5 | TRBV19 | CASSSAPTAQETQYF | TGTGCCAGTAGTTCTGCTCCGACAGCCCAAGAGACCCAGTACTTC
- | once | TRBJ1-6 | TRBV19 | CASSIALDSSPLHF | TGTGCCAGTAGTATAGCCCTAGACAGCTCACCCCTCCACTTT
- | - | TRBJ2-1 | TRBV18 | CASSNWSTVYNEQFF | TGTGCCAGCTCAAACTGGTCCACGGTATACAATGAGCAGTTCTTC
TRBD1 | - | TRBJ2-1 | TRBV13 | CASSVTTGNPTEQFF | TGTGCCAGCAGCGTAACGACAGGGAACCCTACTGAGCAGTTCTTC
- | - | TRBJ1-2 | TRBV30 | CAWSVKEDGYTF | TGTGCCTGGAGTGTAAAGGAGGATGGCTACACCTTC
TRBD1 | - | TRBJ2-7 | TRBV4-3 | CASSRGQGLIYEQYF | TGCGCCAGCAGCCGAGGACAGGGGTTGATCTACGAGCAGTACTTC
TRBD2 | - | TRBJ2-5 | TRBV9 | CASSVYGGDETQYF | TGTGCCAGCAGCGTGTACGGGGGGGATGAGACCCAGTACTTC
- | - | TRBJ1-1 | TRBV5-1 | CASSLNLNTEAFF | TGCGCCAGCAGCTTGAACCTTAACACTGAAGCTTTCTTT
TRBD1 | - | TRBJ2-7 | TRBV4-1 | CASSQGTGLYEQYF | TGCGCCAGCAGCCAAGGGACAGGACTCTACGAGCAGTACTTC
- | - | TRBJ2-7 | TRBV6-5 | CAISPGKPYEQYF | TGTGCCATCAGCCCGGGTAAACCTTACGAGCAGTACTTC
- | - | TRBJ1-1 | TRBV10-3 | CAISESGGAEAFF | TGTGCCATCAGTGAGTCTGGAGGGGCTGAAGCTTTCTTT
- | few | TRBJ1-2 | TRBV7-3 | CASSSDSTYGYTF | TGTGCCAGCAGCTCGGACAGCACCTATGGCTACACCTTC
TRBD2 | once | TRBJ2-5 | TRBV7-6 | CASSLFSGGAERQETQYF | TGTGCCAGCAGCTTATTTAGCGGGGGGGCCGAAAGGCAAGAGACCCAGTACTTC
TRBD2 | - | TRBJ2-1 | TRBV7-2 | CASSSGLAALNEQFF | TGTGCCAGCAGCTCCGGACTAGCGGCGCTCAATGAGCAGTTCTTC
- | once | TRBJ2-3 | TRBV5-6 | CASSFGGGGADTQYF | TGTGCCAGCAGCTTCGGCGGGGGCGGCGCAGATACGCAGTATTTT
- | - | TRBJ2-3 | TRBV6-5 | CASSYIQGRTDTQYF | TGTGCCAGCAGTTACATCCAGGGGCGCACAGATACGCAGTATTTT
- | - | TRBJ2-3 | TRBV27 | CASSPLGTDTQYF | TGTGCCAGCAGTCCACTAGGCACAGATACGCAGTATTTT
- | - | TRBJ2-1 | TRBV15 | CATSRVVGPGSLNEQFF | TGTGCCACCAGCAGAGTGGTGGGCCCGGGATCACTCAATGAGCAGTTCTTC
- | - | TRBJ1-2 | TRBV2 | CATWTAPNYGYTF | TGTGCCACCTGGACAGCGCCTAACTATGGCTACACCTTC
TRBD2 | - | TRBJ2-7 | TRBV7-2 | CASSLEASGYEQYF | TGTGCCAGCAGCTTAGAGGCTAGCGGCTACGAGCAGTACTTC
TRBD2 | - | TRBJ2-7 | TRBV5-4 | CASSLGTSGVYEQYF | TGTGCCAGCAGCTTGGGGACTAGCGGGGTCTACGAGCAGTACTTC
- | - | TRBJ2-2 | TRBV29-1 | CSVGQGTGELFF | TGCAGCGTTGGTCAGGGAACCGGGGAGCTGTTTTTT
TRBD1 | - | TRBJ1-1 | TRBV7-9 | CASTRQGIGAEAFF | TGTGCCAGCACCCGACAGGGCATCGGCGCTGAAGCTTTCTTT
- | - | TRBJ2-7 | TRBV10-3 | CATSDSPSYEQYF | TGTGCCACTTCCGACAGCCCTTCCTACGAGCAGTACTTC
- | - | TRBJ2-7 | TRBV19 | CASSHPMGTTYEQYF | TGTGCCAGTAGCCACCCGATGGGGACCACCTACGAGCAGTACTTC
- | - | TRBJ2-7 | TRBV28 | CASSLPPASYEQYF | TGTGCCAGCAGTCTGCCCCCGGCGTCCTACGAGCAGTACTTC